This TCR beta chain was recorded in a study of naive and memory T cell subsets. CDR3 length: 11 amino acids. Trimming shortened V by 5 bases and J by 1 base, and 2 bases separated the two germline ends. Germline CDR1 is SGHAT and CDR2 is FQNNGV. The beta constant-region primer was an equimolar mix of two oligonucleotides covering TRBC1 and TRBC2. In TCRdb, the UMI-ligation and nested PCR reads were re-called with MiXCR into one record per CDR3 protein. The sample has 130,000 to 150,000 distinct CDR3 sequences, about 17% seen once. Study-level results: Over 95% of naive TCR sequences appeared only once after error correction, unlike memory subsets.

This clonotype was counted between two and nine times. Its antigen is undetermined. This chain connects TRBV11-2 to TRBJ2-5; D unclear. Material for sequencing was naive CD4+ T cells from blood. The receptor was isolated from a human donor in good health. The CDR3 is CASSIQETQYF. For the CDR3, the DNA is TGTGCCAGCAGCATCCAAGAGACCCAGTACTTC.